The 23 T cell receptor beta chains reported below all come from one sample, sequenced in a study of Ad26.COV2.S vaccination and SARS-CoV-2 variants. TCRdb keeps only in-frame clones here, not all; method: immunoSEQ multiplex PCR. The sample includes around 320,000 clones, 85% to 90% seen only once; the top ten take 1.9%. Treatment given: 19 received Ad26.COV2.S at low or high dose, single or two shots; roughly 5 received placebo; per-sample allocation not given. Day 63 after the first vaccine or placebo injection was the time point for sampling. Sequences were derived from peripheral blood, sampled in a trial of Ad26.COV2.S vaccine versus placebo. All receptors come from a person between 18 and 60 years old who received the Ad26.COV2.S COVID-19 vaccine or a placebo.

V is TRBV30 and J is TRBJ2-3; D gene unclear. This CDR3 has 12 amino acids. Trimming cost V 2 bases and J 2 bases, with 5 bases left between them. CDR1 and CDR2 (germline): GTSNPN, SVGIG (reference sequence). Written as DNA, the CDR3 is TGTGCCTGGAGTCCCACCACAGATACGCAGTATTTT. This translates into CAWSPTTDTQYF.

The rearrangement uses TRBV7-6 and TRBJ1-3; TRBD1 aligns across 7 bases. V was pared by 2 bases and J by 4 bases, with 8 bases of the junction left unmatched. The CDR3 runs to 16 residues. Germline V lookup: CDR1 SGHVS, CDR2 FNYEAQ. CDR3 DNA sequence: TGTGCCAGCAGCTTAACCCCACAGGGGTTGGGAAACACCATATATTTT. Its translation: CASSLTPQGLGNTIYF.

This chain connects TRBV29-1 to TRBJ1-1, with D uncertain. The V gene lost 4 bases and the J gene lost 4 bases, with 13 bases spanning the gap. The CDR3 spans 13 residues. Germline assignment: CDR1 SQVTM and CDR2 ANQGSEA. As DNA, the CDR3 is TGCAGCGTTGGTAAGGGCCCTGTCACTGAAGCTTTCTTT. This translates into CSVGKGPVTEAFF.

This chain links TRBV12-3 or TRBV12-4 with TRBJ2-1; 7 bases map to TRBD1. After removal of 3 bases from V and 7 bases from J, the junction contained 3 bases not matched to a gene. The CDR3 spans 13 residues. CDR3: CASSLTGMNEQFF. CDR3 DNA: TGTGCCAGCAGTTTGACAGGGATGAATGAGCAGTTCTTC.

The chain recombines TRBV5-8 with TRBJ2-1; the D call may be TRBD1 or TRBD2 (5 bases each). V was shortened by 2 bases and J by 4 bases, with 13 bases between the two germline ends. Looked up from germline, CDR1 is SGHTS and CDR2 is YDEGEE. The CDR3 has 15 amino acids. CDR3 amino acids: CASSFGDPEYNEQFF. The CDR3 DNA reads TGTGCCAGCAGCTTTGGGGACCCTGAATACAATGAGCAGTTCTTC.

About this clone itself: This sample also contains other DNA sequences that code for the same CDR3. The gene calls are TRBV5-1 and TRBJ1-1; tentatively, D is TRBD1 (5 bases). V lost 1 base, J lost 2 bases, and 6 bases lay in between. The CDR3 length is 13 residues. From germline, CDR1 is SGHRS and CDR2 YFSETQ. The CDR3 spells CASSLTGNTEAFF. For the CDR3, the DNA is TGCGCCAGCAGCTTGACAGGAAACACTGAAGCTTTCTTT.

The chain has TRBV7-3 and TRBJ1-1, with TRBD1 matching over 9 bases. This CDR3 has 16 residues. Germline-derived CDR1 and CDR2 are SGHTA and FQGTGA. The junction had 7 bases not matched to a gene; V was cut back by 5 bases and J by 0 bases. This chain's CDR3 is CASSPGQGLMNTEAFF. The CDR3 region has the DNA TGTGCCAGCAGCCCGGGACAGGGCCTCATGAACACTGAAGCTTTCTTT.

V and J are TRBV9 and TRBJ1-2; D is ambiguous. Germline V gene sequence: CDR1 SGDLS, CDR2 YYNGEE. The CDR3 contains 15 residues. The ends were cut back, 0 bases at V and 3 bases at J, with 12 bases in the middle. CDR3: CASSVDPRNHYGYTF. The CDR3 coding sequence is TGTGCCAGCAGCGTAGACCCGAGAAATCACTATGGCTACACCTTC. The full variable domain, its missing parts supplied by reference TRBV9 and TRBJ1-2, is DSGVTQTPKHLITATGQRVTLRCSPRSGDLSVYWYQQSLDQGLQFLIQYYNGEERAKGNILERFSAQQFPDLHSELNLSSLELGDSALYFCASSVDPRNHYGYTFGSGTRLTVV.

Comments on this clone: Other nucleotide sequences in the sample specify the same CDR3. The chain recombines TRBV9 with TRBJ2-3; the D call may be TRBD1 or TRBD2 (5 bases each). This CDR3 is built from 13 residues. Per the germline V gene, CDR1 is SGDLS and CDR2 is YYNGEE. V gave up 2 bases and J gave up 1 base, with 5 bases separating them. CDR3 in amino acids: CASSVGGTDTQYF. DNA of the CDR3: TGTGCCAGCAGCGTGGGGGGCACAGATACGCAGTATTTT.

The gene calls are TRBV3-1 (or the pseudogene TRBV3-2) and TRBJ1-2; D is ambiguous. Germline-derived CDR1 and CDR2 are LGHDT and YNNKEL (reference sequence). Trimming removed 4 bases at V and 0 bases at J, with 12 bases between. This CDR3 is built from 15 residues. CDR3 DNA: TGTGCCAGCAGCCCACGGACTCAGTCTAACTATGGCTACACCTTC. It translates to CASSPRTQSNYGYTF.

As concerns this clone: Other DNA sequences in the same sample also yield this CDR3. This chain joins TRBV5-4 and TRBJ2-5; maybe TRBD2 (5 bases). Per the germline V gene, CDR1 is SGHNT and CDR2 is YYREEE (reference sequence). There are 13 residues in the CDR3. Trimming took off 3 bases at V and 4 bases at J, with 10 bases between the two ends. The CDR3, as DNA: TGTGCCAGCAGCTCCAGGACTGGAGAGACCCAGTACTTC. This sequence encodes CASSSRTGETQYF.

The genes are TRBV18 and TRBJ1-1; D is perhaps TRBD1 (5 bases). The length of the CDR3 is 12 residues. Germline CDR1 is KGHSH and CDR2 is LQKENI. Deletions cut 2 bases from V and 7 bases from J, with 8 bases between. The CDR3 reads CASSPVQGEAFF. For the CDR3, the DNA is TGTGCCAGCTCACCAGTCCAGGGTGAAGCTTTCTTT.

The rearrangement joins TRBV30 to TRBJ2-7; 11 bases fit TRBD1. With 3 bases clipped from V and 6 bases from J, the junction kept 7 bases outside the gene matches. Germline V gene sequence: CDR1 GTSNPN, CDR2 SVGIG (reference sequence). The CDR3 sequence is 14 residues long. CDR3 sequence reads: CAWSPWTGGAEQYF. CDR3 bases: TGTGCCTGGAGCCCTTGGACAGGGGGCGCCGAGCAGTACTTC.

J is TRBJ1-4 and V is TRBV7-2; D is possibly TRBD1 (5 bases). Germline V gene sequence: CDR1 SGHTA, CDR2 FQGNSA. Trimming stripped 6 bases from V and 2 bases from J, with 13 bases between. The CDR3 loop spans 15 amino acids. The CDR3 DNA reads as TGTGCCAGCAGAAGCCAGGGACCCACTAATGAAAAACTGTTTTTT. Protein: CASRSQGPTNEKLFF.

This sequence joins TRBV6-6 and TRBJ2-7, with 10 bases fitting TRBD1. J lost 2 bases, V lost 6 bases, and 7 bases had no gene match. The germline V gene encodes CDR1 MNHNY and CDR2 SVGAGI (reference sequence). The CDR3 extends over 15 amino acids. CDR3 coding DNA: TGTGCCAGCAGCCCCCGGGACAGGGGCGCCTACGAGCAGTACTTC. Its protein product is CASSPRDRGAYEQYF.

The CDR3 is CASSPQGLAGGRPYEQYF. The CDR3, as DNA: TGTGCCAGCAGCCCCCAGGGACTAGCGGGGGGCCGGCCCTACGAGCAGTACTTC. This chain joins TRBV7-2 and TRBJ2-7, with 15 bases fitting TRBD2. The CDR3 runs to 18 residues. V shed 5 bases, J shed 2 bases, and the junction held 10 bases outside the gene matches. Germline lookup yields CDR1 SGHTA and CDR2 FQGNSA.

The chain couples TRBV2 to TRBJ2-7; 8 bases match TRBD1. The germline CDR1 and CDR2 sequences are SNHLY and FYNNEI. V lost 7 bases, J lost 6 bases, and 11 bases stayed unmatched. The CDR3 is made up of 14 amino acids. The CDR3 nucleotides read TGTGCCAGCAAAACCTCCAGGGGGCCCCCCGAGCAGTACTTC. Translating it yields CASKTSRGPPEQYF. The full variable domain, with the rest looked up from reference TRBV2 and TRBJ2-7, is EPEVTQTPSHQVTQMGQEVILRCVPISNHLYFYWYRQILGQKVEFLVSFYNNEISEKSEIFDDQFSVERPDGSNFTLKIRSTKLEDSAMYFCASKTSRGPPEQYFGPGTRLTVT.

As DNA, the CDR3 is TGTGCCAGCAGCTTAAGGAGGGCGGATGAGACCCAGTACTTC. The encoded protein is CASSLRRADETQYF. This chain connects TRBV7-2 to TRBJ2-5, with D perhaps TRBD2 (6 bases). V lost 2 bases to trimming and J lost 5 bases, with 12 bases between them. CDR1 and CDR2 (germline): SGHTA, FQGNSA. CDR3 size: 14 residues. Full variable domain (missing parts from reference TRBV7-2 and TRBJ2-5): GAGVSQSPSNKVTEKGKDVELRCDPISGHTALYWYRQSLGQGLEFLIYFQGNSAPDKSGLPSDRFSAERTGGSVSTLTIQRTQQEDSAVYLCASSLRRADETQYFGPGTRLLVL.

This clone has only one observation. The chain is built from TRBV5-1 and TRBJ1-1; D may be TRBD1 (5 bases). Germline V CDR1 and CDR2: SGHRS, YFSETQ. V lost 4 bases and J lost 0, with 16 bases in between. The CDR3 contains 16 residues. The CDR3 DNA is TGCGCCAGCAGCCCGGGGGACGAACTCTTGAACACTGAAGCTTTCTTT. It encodes CASSPGDELLNTEAFF.

The chain is built from TRBV5-1 and TRBJ2-2; 9 bases agree with TRBD1. Looked up from germline, CDR1 is SGHRS and CDR2 is YFSETQ. The trim removed 5 bases at V and 4 bases at J, leaving 12 bases unmatched. The CDR3 runs 17 residues. The CDR3 region has the DNA TGCGCCAGCAGTCCATACCACGGGACAGGGATCACCGGGGAGCTGTTTTTT. Translation: CASSPYHGTGITGELFF.

In this sample, this clone turned up once. For the CDR3, the DNA is TGTGCCAGCAGCTTGACTAGCGGGCGTACCCCGGGCAATGAGCAGTTCTTC. Protein sequence: CASSLTSGRTPGNEQFF. The rearrangement joins TRBV3-1 (or the pseudogene TRBV3-2) to TRBJ2-1; 10 bases match TRBD2. The CDR3 has 17 residues. V was pared by 5 bases and J by 6 bases, with 13 bases of the junction left unmatched. CDR1 is LGHDT and CDR2 is YNNKEL in the germline V gene (reference sequence).

The rearrangement links TRBV30 to TRBJ2-7; a possible D gene is TRBD1 (7 bases). Germline loops: CDR1 GTSNPN, CDR2 SVGIG (reference sequence). This CDR3 has 12 residues. V lost 6 bases, J lost 6 bases, and 15 bases lay in between. CDR3 DNA: TGTGCCTGCGGGGGCAGGGGGTTCGAGCAGTACTTC. This encodes CACGGRGFEQYF.

This rearrangement joins TRBV7-2 to TRBJ1-2; 8 bases align to TRBD1. The CDR3 is 16 amino acids. The V and J ends lost 4 bases and 4 bases, in that order; junction bases with no gene match: 11. Germline loops: CDR1 SGHTA, CDR2 FQGNSA. This CDR3 reads CASSSGTLTGAYGYTF. CDR3 DNA sequence: TGTGCCAGCAGCTCCGGCACTCTGACAGGGGCCTATGGCTACACCTTC.